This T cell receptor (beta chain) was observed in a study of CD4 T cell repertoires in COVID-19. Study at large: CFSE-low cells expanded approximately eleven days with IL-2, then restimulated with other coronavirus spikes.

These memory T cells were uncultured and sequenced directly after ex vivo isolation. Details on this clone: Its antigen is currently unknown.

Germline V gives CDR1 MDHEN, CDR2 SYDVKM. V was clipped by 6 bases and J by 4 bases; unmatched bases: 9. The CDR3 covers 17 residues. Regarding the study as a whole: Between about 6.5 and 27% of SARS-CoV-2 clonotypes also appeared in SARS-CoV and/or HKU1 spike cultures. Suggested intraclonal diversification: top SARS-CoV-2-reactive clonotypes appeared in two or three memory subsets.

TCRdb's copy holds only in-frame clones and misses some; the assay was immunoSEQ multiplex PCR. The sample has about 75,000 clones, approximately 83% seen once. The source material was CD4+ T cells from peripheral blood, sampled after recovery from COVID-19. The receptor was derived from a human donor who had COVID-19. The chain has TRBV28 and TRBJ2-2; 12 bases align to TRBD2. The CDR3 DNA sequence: TGTGCCAGCAGACCCACTAGCGGGAGGTCGTCCACCGGGGAGCTGTTTTTT. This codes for CASRPTSGRSSTGELFF.